This is a list of T cell receptor beta chains from one sample in a study of cytomegalovirus exposure and HLA in healthy donors. Using immunoSEQ multiplex PCR, the repertoire was profiled, and TCRdb retains in-frame clones only, with some absent. The sample records roughly 130,000 clones, approximately 72% being singletons. The specimen was PBMCs. The receptors originated from a man aged 18 to 30 in good health and CMV-seronegative. Both conserved end residues are part of each CDR3. Fields, in order: D gene, V gene, J gene, clone size, CDR3 DNA, CDR3 protein. A D gene is named only where the DNA matches it firmly. The size field is filled for only some rows; it gives once, few, many or a size class.

D gene: TRBD2; V gene: TRBV6-1; J gene: TRBJ2-5; clone size: -; CDR3 DNA: TGTGCCAGCAGGACTAGCGGGGGGTCAGAGACCCAGTACTTC; CDR3 protein: CASRTSGGSETQYF
D gene: -; V gene: TRBV7-3; J gene: TRBJ1-4; clone size: -; CDR3 DNA: TGTGCCAGCAGCTTAGTCCCACTGAACAATGAAAAACTGTTTTTT; CDR3 protein: CASSLVPLNNEKLFF
D gene: -; V gene: TRBV9; J gene: TRBJ1-2; clone size: -; CDR3 DNA: TGTGCCAGCGAGGGGGACACCGCTGGCCGCTATGGCTACACCTTC; CDR3 protein: CASEGDTAGRYGYTF
D gene: -; V gene: TRBV4-3; J gene: TRBJ2-1; clone size: few; CDR3 DNA: TGCGCCAGCAGCCAAATGGTGGGAGGGGGGTTATACAATGAGCAGTTCTTC; CDR3 protein: CASSQMVGGGLYNEQFF
D gene: -; V gene: TRBV7-9; J gene: TRBJ1-1; clone size: once; CDR3 DNA: TGTGCCAGCAGCTTAGGGCCCCTTGAAGCTTTCTTT; CDR3 protein: CASSLGPLEAFF
D gene: -; V gene: TRBV27; J gene: TRBJ2-2; clone size: -; CDR3 DNA: TGTGCCAGCAGTCTACTGGACACAAACACCGGGGAGCTGTTTTTT; CDR3 protein: CASSLLDTNTGELFF
D gene: -; V gene: TRBV25-1; J gene: TRBJ2-7; clone size: -; CDR3 DNA: TGTGCCAGCAGTGTAATGTACGAGCAGTACTTC; CDR3 protein: CASSVMYEQYF
D gene: TRBD1; V gene: TRBV28; J gene: TRBJ1-1; clone size: -; CDR3 DNA: TGTGCCAGCAGTTGGACAGGCACTGAAGCTTTCTTT; CDR3 protein: CASSWTGTEAFF
D gene: TRBD1; V gene: TRBV6-1; J gene: TRBJ2-3; clone size: -; CDR3 DNA: TGTGCCAGCAAGGCCAGGGGGACAGGCACAGATACGCAGTATTTT; CDR3 protein: CASKARGTGTDTQYF
D gene: TRBD1; V gene: TRBV28; J gene: TRBJ2-7; clone size: -; CDR3 DNA: TGTGCCAGCATCCGGGACAGGGGTTACTCCTACGAGCAGTACTTC; CDR3 protein: CASIRDRGYSYEQYF
D gene: -; V gene: TRBV19; J gene: TRBJ1-2; clone size: -; CDR3 DNA: TGTGCCAGTAGTCCTCAGACAGGCCGTCGCTTGGGCTACACCTTC; CDR3 protein: CASSPQTGRRLGYTF
D gene: -; V gene: TRBV10-3; J gene: TRBJ2-1; clone size: -; CDR3 DNA: TGTGCCATCAGCCCAGCCGGACTTGGCAATGAGCAGTTCTTC; CDR3 protein: CAISPAGLGNEQFF
D gene: TRBD2; V gene: TRBV7-2; J gene: TRBJ2-5; clone size: few; CDR3 DNA: TGTGCCAGCAGCCATGAGCCGGGACTAGCGGGAAGGGGGGGAGAGACCCAGTACTTC; CDR3 protein: CASSHEPGLAGRGGETQYF
D gene: -; V gene: TRBV4-3; J gene: TRBJ1-2; clone size: -; CDR3 DNA: TGCGCCAGCAGCCAAGATCGGGGGAAATACACCTTC; CDR3 protein: CASSQDRGKYTF
D gene: -; V gene: TRBV28; J gene: TRBJ1-1; clone size: -; CDR3 DNA: TGTGCCAGCAGTAGGGATGGGATTCCGGGGTGGGGTATGGGTGAAGCTTTCTTT; CDR3 protein: CASSRDGIPGWGMGEAFF
D gene: -; V gene: TRBV5-1; J gene: TRBJ1-1; clone size: -; CDR3 DNA: TGCGCCAGCAGCTTGGGTCCCCGGGAAGTTAAAGCTTTCTTT; CDR3 protein: CASSLGPREVKAFF
D gene: -; V gene: TRBV19; J gene: TRBJ2-1; clone size: -; CDR3 DNA: TGTGCCAGTAGAAGCATATACTCCTACAATGAGCAGTTCTTC; CDR3 protein: CASRSIYSYNEQFF
D gene: -; V gene: TRBV28; J gene: TRBJ1-2; clone size: -; CDR3 DNA: TGTGCCAGCAGTCCCCAGGGGAACTATGGCTACACCTTC; CDR3 protein: CASSPQGNYGYTF
D gene: -; V gene: TRBV11-2; J gene: TRBJ1-1; clone size: -; CDR3 DNA: TGTGCCAGCAGCTTATCGGACAGGAACACTGAAGCTTTCTTT; CDR3 protein: CASSLSDRNTEAFF
D gene: TRBD2; V gene: TRBV18; J gene: TRBJ2-7; clone size: -; CDR3 DNA: TGTGCCAGCTCACCACAAGGACTAGCGGGGGCCCCCGAGCAGTACTTC; CDR3 protein: CASSPQGLAGAPEQYF
D gene: -; V gene: TRBV30; J gene: TRBJ2-5; clone size: -; CDR3 DNA: TGTGCCTGGAGTAATCGGGAGACCCAGTACTTC; CDR3 protein: CAWSNRETQYF
D gene: -; V gene: TRBV4-1; J gene: TRBJ1-2; clone size: -; CDR3 DNA: TGCGCCAGCAGCCAACTGACAGGACGGGGTGGCTACACCTTC; CDR3 protein: CASSQLTGRGGYTF
D gene: -; V gene: TRBV28; J gene: TRBJ2-5; clone size: -; CDR3 DNA: TGTGCCAGCAGTTTAAGTTCTAACAGGGAGACCCAGTACTTC; CDR3 protein: CASSLSSNRETQYF
D gene: -; V gene: TRBV19; J gene: TRBJ2-2; clone size: -; CDR3 DNA: TGTGCCAGTAGTATAGTAACAGGGGGAGGGACCGGGGAGCTGTTTTTT; CDR3 protein: CASSIVTGGGTGELFF